The 25 T cell receptor beta chains reported below all come from one sample, sequenced in a study of T-cell memory formation after mild COVID-19. Using its own MiXCR run on the 5' RACE reads, TCRdb lists one record per CDR3 protein. This repertoire shows around 80,000 distinct CDR3 sequences, roughly 14% found once; its top ten account for under 35%. Sequencing was carried out using PBMCs or a T cell subset sorted from them (not recorded which). The source is an adult woman who had mild COVID-19 (a few samples of this study predate the infection). Cell type and time point are not known.

This clonotype was detected a few times. V is TRBV27 and J is TRBJ1-3, with 7 bases aligning to TRBD1. Germline CDR1 and CDR2: MNHEY and SMNVEV (reference sequence). V shed 5 bases, J shed 0 bases, and the junction held 10 bases outside the gene matches. The CDR3 extends over 17 amino acids. CDR3 protein: CASSAIGDSSSGNTIYF. CDR3 in DNA: TGTGCCAGCAGTGCCATTGGGGACAGCTCCTCTGGAAACACCATATATTTT.

This clonotype has at least ten counts. The genes are TRBV7-2 and TRBJ2-5; unclear D gene. The V end lost 1 base, the J end lost 5 bases, and 14 bases lay between the germline ends. From germline, CDR1 is SGHTA and CDR2 FQGNSA. CDR3 size: 15 residues. CDR3 nucleotides: TGTGCCAGCAGCTTAGATGGGTCCACCGGGGAGACCCAGTACTTC. This gives the protein CASSLDGSTGETQYF.

This clonotype was observed many times. The CDR3 DNA reads as TGCGCCAGCAGCCCAAGACTAGCGGGGGGCCTTTCCTACAATGAGCAGTTCTTC. It translates to CASSPRLAGGLSYNEQFF. The chain combines TRBV5-1 with TRBJ2-1; 13 bases align to TRBD2. CDR3 length equals 18 residues. Germline V lookup: CDR1 SGHRS, CDR2 YFSETQ. The V segment lost 4 bases and the J segment 1 base; nucleotides outside the gene matches: 8.

The table lists this clonotype with a few counts. The chain carries TRBV15 and TRBJ2-5, with 8 positions matching TRBD1. CDR3 length: 15 amino acids. The V gene's germline CDR1 is LNHNV and CDR2 YYDKDF (reference sequence). The junction had 5 bases not matched to a gene; V was cut back by 0 bases and J by 5 bases. The CDR3 protein is CATSRDGDRWETQYF. CDR3 bases: TGTGCCACCAGCAGAGATGGGGACAGGTGGGAGACCCAGTACTTC.

This clonotype showed up just a few times. The chain links TRBV6-1 to TRBJ2-4, with D unclear. V was trimmed by 5 bases and J by 9 bases, leaving 17 bases between them. Germline V CDR1 and CDR2: MNHNS, SASEGT. The CDR3 contains 14 residues. The DNA of the CDR3 is TGTGCCAGCAGTCCCCGGACGGTGGAAGTCATTCAGTACTTC. Its translation is CASSPRTVEVIQYF.

This clonotype was seen only a few times. This chain uses TRBV19 with TRBJ2-7, with D maybe TRBD1 (7 bases). Germline CDR1 LNHDA, CDR2 SQIVND (reference sequence). This CDR3 spans 13 amino acids. V shed 8 bases and J shed 0 bases, with 11 bases lying between them. In DNA form, the CDR3 reads TGTGCCAGTGGGCAGGGGGGCTCCTACGAGCAGTACTTC. This gives the protein CASGQGGSYEQYF. The whole variable domain, remainder taken from reference TRBV19 and TRBJ2-7, is DGGITQSPKYLFRKEGQNVTLSCEQNLNHDAMYWYRQDPGQGLRLIYYSQIVNDFQKGDIAEGYSVSREKKESFPLTVTSAQKNPTAFYLCASGQGGSYEQYFGPGTRLTVT.

The chain recombines TRBV9 with TRBJ2-3; D not resolved. Germline V lookup: CDR1 SGDLS, CDR2 YYNGEE. The ends were cut back, 2 bases at V and 0 bases at J, with 1 base in the middle. The CDR3 length is 12 residues. CDR3 nucleotides: TGTGCCAGCAGCGTGAGCACAGATACGCAGTATTTT. It is translated as CASSVSTDTQYF.

Ten or more counts support this clonotype. V is TRBV20-1 and J is TRBJ1-2; TRBD1 might be the D (5 bases). CDR3 length equals 14 residues. Deletions cut 2 bases from V and 6 bases from J, with 16 bases between. Germline V gene lookup returns CDR1 DFQATT and CDR2 SNEGSKA (reference sequence). Here the CDR3 DNA reads TGCAGTGCTAGAAATCCGGGGCACCCTCATGGCTACACCTTC. Its protein product is CSARNPGHPHGYTF.

This clonotype has ten or more counts. Here the CDR3 DNA reads TGTGCCAGCAGCGGGGGACTAGCGGAGATCTACGAGCAGTACTTC. This sequence encodes CASSGGLAEIYEQYF. V and J are TRBV7-6 and TRBJ2-7; TRBD2 agrees at 11 bases. The trim removed 5 bases at V and 3 bases at J, leaving 6 bases unmatched. Per the germline V gene, CDR1 is SGHVS and CDR2 is FNYEAQ. The CDR3 runs 15 residues.

This clonotype has a handful of counts. This chain links TRBV7-2 with TRBJ2-7; no firm D call. This CDR3 contains 16 residues. Trimming removed 5 bases at V and 3 bases at J, with 20 bases between. Germline CDR1 reads SGHTA; CDR2 reads FQGNSA. The CDR3 DNA follows: TGTGCCAGCAGCCTAGGAAGGAGCAGAGTAGGCTACGAGCAGTACTTC. It specifies CASSLGRSRVGYEQYF.

A few counts support this clonotype. This chain connects TRBV5-1 to TRBJ2-7; no clear D gene. The CDR3 is made up of 14 amino acids. V was trimmed by 1 base and J by 3 bases, leaving 11 bases between them. Germline V gene lookup returns CDR1 SGHRS and CDR2 YFSETQ. CDR3 coding DNA: TGCGCCAGCAGCTTGAGTAGATTTTACTACGAGCAGTACTTC. Protein: CASSLSRFYYEQYF.

The chain couples TRBV6-6 to TRBJ2-7; D is possibly TRBD1 or TRBD2 (6 bases each). The germline CDR1 and CDR2 sequences are MNHNY and SVGAGI (reference sequence). The length of the CDR3 is 12 residues. Trimming pared 11 bases from V and 6 bases from J, leaving 17 bases between. For the CDR3, the DNA is TGTGCCTCCGGTGGGGGCGGGGTCGAGCAGTACTTC. This translates into CASGGGGVEQYF.

The chain links TRBV7-9 to TRBJ1-2; 8 bases are a match to TRBD1. V shed 5 bases, J shed 6 bases, and the junction held 11 bases outside the gene matches. CDR1 is SEHNR and CDR2 is FQNEAQ in the germline V gene (reference sequence). This CDR3 has 15 residues. CDR3 in DNA: TGTGCCAGCAGCCAGAACGCAGGGGGCGAAAATGGCTACACCTTC. This gives the protein CASSQNAGGENGYTF.

This clonotype is deemed medium-sized. V and J are TRBV5-1 and TRBJ2-3; 7 bases match TRBD2. V lost 1 base, J lost 2 bases, and 7 bases stayed unmatched. Germline CDR1 and CDR2: SGHRS and YFSETQ. The CDR3 contains 16 residues. CDR3 sequence reads: CASSLTGRASTDTQYF. The DNA of the CDR3 is TGCGCCAGCAGCTTGACGGGGAGGGCATCCACAGATACGCAGTATTTT.

The chain is built from TRBV9 and TRBJ2-7; D possibly corresponds to TRBD1 (5 bases). The CDR3 has 15 amino acids. The V gene lost 0 bases and the J gene lost 0 bases, with 10 bases spanning the gap. Looked up from germline, CDR1 is SGDLS and CDR2 is YYNGEE. This CDR3 is CASSVGAGNSYEQYF. The DNA of the CDR3 is TGTGCCAGCAGCGTAGGGGCAGGGAACTCCTACGAGCAGTACTTC.

The chain is built from TRBV29-1 and TRBJ1-2, with D possibly being TRBD1 (5 bases). V was cut by 7 bases and J by 8 bases, with 23 bases left in between. The CDR3 is 14 amino acids. Germline values: CDR1 SQVTM, CDR2 ANQGSEA. CDR3 DNA sequence: TGCAGCGCTTCTACAGGTATGCGCGCTGGAGGCTACACCTTC. Protein product: CSASTGMRAGGYTF.

The CDR3 loop is CAISDPSSYTF. Written as DNA, the CDR3 is TGTGCCATCAGTGACCCCTCGAGCTACACCTTC. The gene calls are TRBV10-3 and TRBJ1-2; D is uncertain. CDR3 length: 11 residues. V dropped 3 bases and J dropped 9 bases, with 8 bases sitting between them. Germline loops: CDR1 ENHRY, CDR2 SYGVKD.

This clonotype was picked up many times. V is TRBV5-6 and J is TRBJ2-1, with TRBD2 matching 13 bases. CDR1 and CDR2 (germline): SGHDT, YYEEEE. With 1 base clipped from V and 0 bases from J, the junction kept 4 bases outside the gene matches. The CDR3 is 18 residues long. CDR3 sequence (DNA): TGTGCCAGCAGCTTGCGACTAGCGGGGGGCAGCTCCTACAATGAGCAGTTCTTC. It specifies CASSLRLAGGSSYNEQFF.

The chain carries TRBV3-1 and TRBJ2-5; D possibly corresponds to TRBD1 (6 bases). The CDR3 contains 15 residues. CDR1 is LGHDT and CDR2 is YNNKEL in the germline V gene (reference sequence). Trimming removed 4 bases at V and 4 bases at J, with 16 bases between. The CDR3 protein is CASSLLGALGETQYF. The CDR3 coding sequence is TGTGCCAGCAGCCTCTTGGGGGCTCTGGGAGAGACCCAGTACTTC.

The gene calls are TRBV23-1 and TRBJ2-1, with D possibly called TRBD1 or TRBD2 (5 bases each). TRBV23-1 is annotated as an ORF whose role is uncertain. CDR3 length: 11 residues. Trimming cost V 10 bases and J 8 bases, with 12 bases left between them. CDR3 DNA: TGCGCCATCCTCGGGGACGATGAGCAGTTCTTC. Translation gives CAILGDDEQFF.

This clonotype was seen a handful of times. The rearrangement links TRBV12-3 or TRBV12-4 to TRBJ2-3, with D uncertain. This CDR3 contains 12 residues. V was trimmed by 5 bases and J by 6 bases, leaving 9 bases between them. The CDR3, as DNA: TGTGCCAGCAGTCCAAATCGGGATACGCAGTATTTT. This translates into CASSPNRDTQYF.

This chain connects TRBV7-9 to TRBJ2-1; 7 bases fit TRBD2. Germline assignment: CDR1 SEHNR and CDR2 FQNEAQ (reference sequence). The CDR3 sequence is 19 residues long. V trimming: 5 bases; J trimming: 6 bases; junction bases outside the gene matches: 22. CDR3 DNA: TGTGCCAGCAGCCCCTGGGCTGTATCGGGAGGCCGGTGGGGCAATGAGCAGTTCTTC. Protein product: CASSPWAVSGGRWGNEQFF.

In this sample, this clonotype turned up many times. The V call is TRBV20-1, the J call TRBJ2-7; TRBD2 aligns across 7 bases. The germline V gene has CDR1 DFQATT and CDR2 SNEGSKA (reference sequence). Trimming took 1 base from V and 2 from J; bases not matched to a gene: 23. This CDR3 has 20 amino acids. The CDR3 coding sequence is TGCAGTGCTAGAGCACCCCGAACCCGGGACTACCGGGCGACGCCCTACGAGCAGTACTTC. It specifies CSARAPRTRDYRATPYEQYF.

The rearrangement links TRBV4-1 to TRBJ2-7; D is uncertain. The CDR3 length is 13 residues. The V gene lost 1 base and the J gene lost 3 bases, with 7 bases spanning the gap. CDR1 is MGHRA, CDR2 YSYEKL, per germline. CDR3 protein: CASSQVLGYEQYF. DNA for the CDR3: TGCGCCAGCAGCCAAGTCTTAGGCTACGAGCAGTACTTC.

This clonotype was counted only a few times. V is TRBV5-6 and J is TRBJ2-1, with D possibly matching TRBD2 (6 bases). CDR1 and CDR2 (germline): SGHDT, YYEEEE. The V gene lost 5 bases and the J gene lost 4 bases, with 19 bases spanning the gap. CDR3 length: 16 amino acids. The CDR3 is CASREIDGTPYNEQFF. CDR3 coding DNA: TGTGCCAGCAGAGAAATAGACGGGACTCCTTACAATGAGCAGTTCTTC.